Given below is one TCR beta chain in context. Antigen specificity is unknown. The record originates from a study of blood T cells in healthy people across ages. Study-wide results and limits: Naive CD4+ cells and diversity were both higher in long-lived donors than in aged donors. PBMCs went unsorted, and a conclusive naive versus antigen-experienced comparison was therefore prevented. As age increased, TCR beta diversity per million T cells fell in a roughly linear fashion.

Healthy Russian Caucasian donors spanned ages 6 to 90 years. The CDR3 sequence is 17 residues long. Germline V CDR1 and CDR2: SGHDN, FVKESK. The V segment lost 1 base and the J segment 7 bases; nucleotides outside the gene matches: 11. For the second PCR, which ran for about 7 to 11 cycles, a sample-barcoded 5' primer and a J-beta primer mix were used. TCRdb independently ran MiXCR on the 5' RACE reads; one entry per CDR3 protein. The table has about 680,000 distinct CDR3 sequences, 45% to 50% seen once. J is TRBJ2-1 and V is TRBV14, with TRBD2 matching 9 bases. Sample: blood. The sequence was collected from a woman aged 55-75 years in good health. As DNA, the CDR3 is TGTGCCAGCAGCCAAGGGGGGACTAGCTTCGGAGGGAATGAGCAGTTCTTC. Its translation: CASSQGGTSFGGNEQFF.